The clone carrying this TCR beta chain was seen repeatedly, ten times or more. Its antigen remains unknown. This entry comes from a study of regulatory T cells in long-lasting Graves disease. Study-level points and caveats: Those with persistent Graves' had less TCR diversity than newly diagnosed patients. TRBV28, TRBJ1-2 and TRBJ2-5 were favored in persistent disease.

The authors built TCR beta libraries using iRepertoire HTBI primers and Arm-PCR of CDR3 regions. TCRdb itself ran the multiplex PCR reads through MiXCR, one entry per CDR3 protein. Here the sample spans about 470,000 distinct CDR3 sequences, about 16% being singletons. The V gene end was trimmed by 0 bases and the J gene end by 2 bases; junction bases not matched to a gene: 7. Germline V gene data show CDR1 as PRHDT and CDR2 as FYEKMQ (reference sequence). The CDR3 is made up of 16 amino acids. Time point: newly diagnosed GD, antithyroid drugs for less than 3 months. Extracted RNA from PBMCs served as the source of the TCR library. A further study also used this sample, focusing on T cells in Graves' hyperthyroidism and ophthalmopathy.

This clonotype was sampled from a woman in her 30s with Graves disease. The genes are TRBV13 and TRBJ2-7; 7 bases match TRBD2. The sample consisted of peripheral blood mononuclear cells (PBMCs), taken at new diagnosis, from a patient treated with antithyroid drugs. The CDR3 DNA sequence: TGTGCCAGCAGCTTAGGGGGGCGGGAGTGGGCCTACGAGCAGTACTTC. Translation gives CASSLGGREWAYEQYF.